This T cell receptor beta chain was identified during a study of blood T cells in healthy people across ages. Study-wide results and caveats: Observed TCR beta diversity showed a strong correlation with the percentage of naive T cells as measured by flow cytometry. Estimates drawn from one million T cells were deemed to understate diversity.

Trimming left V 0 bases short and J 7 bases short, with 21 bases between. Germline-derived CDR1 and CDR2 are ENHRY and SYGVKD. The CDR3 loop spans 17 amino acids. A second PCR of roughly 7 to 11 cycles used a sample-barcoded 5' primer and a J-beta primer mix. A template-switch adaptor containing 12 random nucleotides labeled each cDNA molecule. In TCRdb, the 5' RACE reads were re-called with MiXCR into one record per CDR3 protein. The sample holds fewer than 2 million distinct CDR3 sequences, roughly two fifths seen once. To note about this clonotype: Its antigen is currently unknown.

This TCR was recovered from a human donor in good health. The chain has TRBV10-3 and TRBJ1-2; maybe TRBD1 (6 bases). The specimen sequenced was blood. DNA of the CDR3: TGTGCCATCAGTGAGTCAACCTCCAGGACAGTGGGTCGTGGCTACACCTTC. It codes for CAISESTSRTVGRGYTF.